One and the same sample provided the 18 T cell receptor beta chains below, sequenced in a study of cytomegalovirus exposure and HLA in healthy donors. The PCR contained 60 Vbeta and 13 Jbeta primers. Measured with immunoSEQ multiplex PCR; TCRdb has only the in-frame clones, and not every one. This table has over 100,000 clones, around three quarters appearing once. Input material: PBMCs. The receptors shown here come from a man aged 25 to 40 in good health and CMV-seronegative.

This chain uses TRBV29-1 with TRBJ1-2; tentatively, D is TRBD1 (6 bases). The length of the CDR3 is 13 residues. Trimming cost V 5 bases and J 4 bases, with 14 bases left between them. Per germline, CDR1 SQVTM and CDR2 ANQGSEA. The CDR3 reads CSVQQEGGYGYTF. The CDR3 DNA follows: TGCAGCGTTCAGCAAGAAGGGGGCTATGGCTACACCTTC.

This clone occurred a few times. V is TRBV4-2 and J is TRBJ1-1, with a tentative D call TRBD1 (5 bases). CDR3 size: 15 residues. CDR1 is LGHNA, CDR2 YNFKEQ, per germline. The V end lost 0 bases, the J end lost 3 bases, and 11 bases lay between the germline ends. CDR3 DNA: TGTGCCAGCAGCCAAGAAGGGGAGGGCTACACTGAAGCTTTCTTT. The encoded protein is CASSQEGEGYTEAFF.

As DNA, the CDR3 is TGTGCCAGCATCGAGACAGGGGCTGGAAACACCATATATTTT. Amino acid sequence: CASIETGAGNTIYF. This rearrangement joins TRBV6-6 to TRBJ1-3; 8 bases match TRBD1. CDR3 size: 14 residues. V shed 7 bases and J 2 bases; nucleotides not matched to a gene: 4. Per germline, CDR1 MNHNY and CDR2 SVGAGI (reference sequence).

This clone is medium-sized within its sample. CDR3 DNA sequence: TGTGCCAGCAGTTTATTTAGTGCTGGGGCCAACGTCCTGACTTTC. It translates to CASSLFSAGANVLTF. This chain uses TRBV28 with TRBJ2-6; D gene unclear. This CDR3 spans 15 amino acids. The germline CDR1 and CDR2 sequences are MDHEN and SYDVKM. Deletions cut 1 base from V and 2 bases from J, with 6 bases between. Full variable domain (outside the CDR3, taken from reference TRBV28 and TRBJ2-6): DVKVTQSSRYLVKRTGEKVFLECVQDMDHENMFWYRQDPGLGLRLIYFSYDVKMKEKGDIPEGYSVSREKKERFSLILESASTNQTSMYLCASSLFSAGANVLTFGAGSRLTVL.

This clone was seen once. This chain uses TRBV6-6 with TRBJ1-2; no clear D. The germline V gene encodes CDR1 MNHNY and CDR2 SVGAGI (reference sequence). The germline V and J ends were trimmed by 4 bases and 2 bases, with 8 bases remaining between them. The CDR3 totals 13 residues. CDR3 amino acids: CASSWTQNYGYTF. The DNA for the CDR3 is TGTGCCAGCAGTTGGACTCAGAACTATGGCTACACCTTC.

This chain connects TRBV29-1 to TRBJ2-5; D is possibly TRBD1 (5 bases). Germline lookup yields CDR1 SQVTM and CDR2 ANQGSEA. V lost 4 bases to trimming and J lost 4 bases, with 13 bases between them. The CDR3 spans 13 residues. The CDR3 loop reads CSVGADSLETQYF. In nucleotides, the CDR3 is TGCAGCGTTGGGGCAGACAGTTTAGAGACCCAGTACTTC.

This chain joins TRBV5-1 and TRBJ2-1, with 8 bases matching TRBD2. With V trimmed by 0 bases and J by 4 bases, 3 bases remained unmatched. The V gene's germline CDR1 is SGHRS and CDR2 YFSETQ. This CDR3 spans 15 amino acids. CDR3 bases: TGCGCCAGCAGCTTGGGACTAGCGACGTACAATGAGCAGTTCTTC. Its protein product is CASSLGLATYNEQFF.

Details on this clone: One end of the junction fails to match germline, which may point to a read error. The chain combines TRBV5-1 with TRBJ2-5, with 7 nucleotides matching TRBD1. The CDR3 runs to 16 residues. Germline loops: CDR1 SGHRS, CDR2 YFSETQ. The chain's CDR3 is CAGSLANRGGRETQYF. CDR3 nucleotide sequence: TGCGCCGGCAGCTTGGCCAACAGGGGTGGTCGGGAGACCCAGTACTTC.

The CDR3 protein is CASVQAPGELFF. In DNA, the CDR3 is TGTGCCAGCGTTCAGGCCCCCGGGGAGCTGTTTTTT. The V and J genes are TRBV28 and TRBJ2-2; D ambiguous. The CDR3 runs 12 residues. Trimming shortened V by 8 bases and J by 6 bases, and 10 bases separated the two germline ends. CDR1 is MDHEN, CDR2 SYDVKM, per germline.

This sequence joins TRBV2 and TRBJ2-7, with 8 bases that match TRBD2. Germline V gene sequence: CDR1 SNHLY, CDR2 FYNNEI. This CDR3 has 16 amino acids. With 1 base clipped from V and 4 bases from J, the junction kept 9 bases outside the gene matches. The CDR3 protein is CASSEGLAGARYEQYF. CDR3 sequence (DNA): TGTGCCAGCAGTGAAGGTCTAGCGGGCGCCCGGTACGAGCAGTACTTC. The whole variable domain, filled in from reference TRBV2 and TRBJ2-7, reads EPEVTQTPSHQVTQMGQEVILRCVPISNHLYFYWYRQILGQKVEFLVSFYNNEISEKSEIFDDQFSVERPDGSNFTLKIRSTKLEDSAMYFCASSEGLAGARYEQYFGPGTRLTVT.

The chain carries TRBV10-1 and TRBJ1-2; 10 nucleotides line up with TRBD1. This CDR3 has 14 amino acids. J gave up 8 bases and V 3 bases, and 6 bases lay outside the gene matches. The germline V gene encodes CDR1 WNHNN and CDR2 SYGVQD (reference sequence). The CDR3 DNA follows: TGCGCCAGCAGTGACCCCGGGACAGGGGTGGGCTACACCTTC. It codes for CASSDPGTGVGYTF.

Concerning this clone: Other nucleotide sequences in the sample specify the same CDR3. This chain links TRBV6-1 with TRBJ1-4, with 10 bases lining up with TRBD1. CDR3 length equals 14 residues. J lost 7 bases, V lost 1 base, and 0 bases had no gene match. From germline, CDR1 is MNHNS and CDR2 SASEGT. For the CDR3, the DNA is TGTGCCAGCAGTGAAGGACAGGGGGCTGAAAAACTGTTTTTT. It codes for CASSEGQGAEKLFF.

The V call is TRBV5-4, the J call TRBJ2-2, with D perhaps TRBD2 (7 bases). The germline V and J ends were trimmed by 5 bases and 0 bases, with 11 bases remaining between them. Germline V gives CDR1 SGHNT, CDR2 YYREEE (reference sequence). CDR3 length equals 15 residues. CDR3 DNA: TGTGCCAGCAGATCGGGGGGCTCGAACACCGGGGAGCTGTTTTTT. Translated: CASRSGGSNTGELFF. Full variable domain (missing parts from reference TRBV5-4 and TRBJ2-2): ETGVTQSPTHLIKTRGQQVTLRCSSQSGHNTVSWYQQALGQGPQFIFQYYREEENGRGNFPPRFSGLQFPNYSSELNVNALELDDSALYLCASRSGGSNTGELFFGEGSRLTVL.

The J gene is TRBJ1-1, the V gene TRBV7-6; no definite D call. This CDR3 has 16 amino acids. Germline CDR1 is SGHVS and CDR2 is FNYEAQ. Trimming removed 1 base from V and 1 base from J, with 13 bases in between. CDR3 in DNA: TGTGCCAGCAGCTTAGGAGGGAAGGGCCGGAACACTGAAGCTTTCTTT. It is translated as CASSLGGKGRNTEAFF.

The chain carries TRBV2 and TRBJ1-5; 8 nucleotides line up with TRBD1. Looked up from germline, CDR1 is SNHLY and CDR2 is FYNNEI. The CDR3 extends over 15 amino acids. V shed 6 bases, J shed 2 bases, and the junction held 6 bases outside the gene matches. DNA for the CDR3: TGTGCCAGCAGCTTCGGACAGGGTGGCAATCAGCCCCAGCATTTT. Its translation is CASSFGQGGNQPQHF.

The CDR3: CASSLAGTGNYGYTF. Here the CDR3 DNA reads TGTGCCAGCAGCTTAGCAGGGACAGGGAACTATGGCTACACCTTC. This sequence joins TRBV7-2 and TRBJ1-2, with 9 positions matching TRBD1. Losses at the gene ends were 0 bases for V and 2 bases for J; bases not matched to a gene: 1. Per the germline V gene, CDR1 is SGHTA and CDR2 is FQGNSA. The CDR3 loop spans 15 amino acids. The full variable domain, its missing parts supplied by reference TRBV7-2 and TRBJ1-2, is GAGVSQSPSNKVTEKGKDVELRCDPISGHTALYWYRQSLGQGLEFLIYFQGNSAPDKSGLPSDRFSAERTGGSVSTLTIQRTQQEDSAVYLCASSLAGTGNYGYTFGSGTRLTVV.

The chain carries TRBV6-1 and TRBJ2-1; 9 bases agree with TRBD1. Trimming cost V 6 bases and J 1 base; bases outside gene matches: 4. Germline V gives CDR1 MNHNS, CDR2 SASEGT. The CDR3 has 15 amino acids. In DNA, the CDR3 is TGTGCCAGCAGCGCGGACAGGGGATCCTACAATGAGCAGTTCTTC. This encodes CASSADRGSYNEQFF.

This chain connects TRBV15 to TRBJ2-5, with D perhaps matching TRBD1 (6 bases). The CDR3 spans 14 residues. Germline loops: CDR1 LNHNV, CDR2 YYDKDF (reference sequence). Trimming pared 8 bases from V and 5 bases from J, leaving 18 bases between. CDR3: CATHDTAGVETQYF. CDR3 coding DNA: TGTGCCACCCACGACACCGCAGGGGTGGAGACCCAGTACTTC.